The source of this T cell receptor beta chain is a study of cytotoxic CD8 clonotypes in ibrutinib-treated CLL. Clones were sequenced by immunoSEQ multiplex PCR, and TCRdb holds only the in-frame ones, with some missing. This table has around 310,000 clones, about 80% appearing once. As input for TCR beta libraries, roughly 2 micrograms of genomic DNA came from cryopreserved PBMCs. V dropped 2 bases and J dropped 5 bases, with 4 bases sitting between them. The CDR3 contains 11 residues. The V gene's germline CDR1 is GTSNPN and CDR2 SVGIG (reference sequence). This clone was found a few times. The chain employs TRBV30 and TRBJ2-4; D is ambiguous. The sequence came from a human donor with chronic lymphocytic leukemia. Sequencing used PBMCs, obtained before ibrutinib treatment. The CDR3 DNA is TGTGCCTGGAGTTCTCAAAACATTCAGTACTTC. Translation: CAWSSQNIQYF.